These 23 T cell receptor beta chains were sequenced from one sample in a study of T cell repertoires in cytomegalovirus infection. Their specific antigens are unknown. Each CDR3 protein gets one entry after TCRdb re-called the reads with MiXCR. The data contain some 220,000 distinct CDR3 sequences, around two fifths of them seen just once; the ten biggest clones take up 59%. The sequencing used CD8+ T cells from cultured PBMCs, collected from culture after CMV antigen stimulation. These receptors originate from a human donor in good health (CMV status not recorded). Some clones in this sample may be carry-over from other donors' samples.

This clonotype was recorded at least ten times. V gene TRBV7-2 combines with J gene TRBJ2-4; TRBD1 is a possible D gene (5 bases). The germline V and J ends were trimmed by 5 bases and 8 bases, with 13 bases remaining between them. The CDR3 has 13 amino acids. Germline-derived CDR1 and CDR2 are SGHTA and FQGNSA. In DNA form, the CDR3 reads TGTGCCAGCAGCCCCTCACAAGGGGACATTCAGTACTTC. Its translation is CASSPSQGDIQYF.

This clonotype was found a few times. The CDR3 region has the DNA TGTGCCAGCAGCTCTGGGACACTCTACGAGCAGTACTTC. Protein: CASSSGTLYEQYF. This sequence joins TRBV7-8 and TRBJ2-7, with D perhaps matching TRBD1 (6 bases). Germline V CDR1 and CDR2: SGHVS, FQNEAQ. The CDR3 is 13 residues long. Trimming left V 4 bases short and J 3 bases short, with 10 bases between.

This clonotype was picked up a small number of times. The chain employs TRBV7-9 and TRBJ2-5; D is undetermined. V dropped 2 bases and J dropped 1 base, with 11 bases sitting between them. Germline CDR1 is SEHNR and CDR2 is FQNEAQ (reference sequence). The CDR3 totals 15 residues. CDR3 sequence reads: CASSLSPRSQETQYF. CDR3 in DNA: TGTGCCAGCAGCTTATCGCCACGTAGCCAAGAGACCCAGTACTTC.

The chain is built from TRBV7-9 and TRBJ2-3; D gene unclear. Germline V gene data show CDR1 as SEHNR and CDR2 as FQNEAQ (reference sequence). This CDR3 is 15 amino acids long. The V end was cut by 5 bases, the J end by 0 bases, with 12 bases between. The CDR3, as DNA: TGTGCCAGCAGCCCCGCGGACCGTAGCACAGATACGCAGTATTTT. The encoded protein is CASSPADRSTDTQYF.

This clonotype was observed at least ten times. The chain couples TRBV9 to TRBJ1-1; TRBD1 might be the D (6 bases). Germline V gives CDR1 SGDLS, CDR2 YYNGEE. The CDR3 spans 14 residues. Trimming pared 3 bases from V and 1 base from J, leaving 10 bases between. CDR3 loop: CASSAGHTNTEAFF. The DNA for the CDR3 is TGTGCCAGCAGCGCGGGACACACGAACACTGAAGCTTTCTTT.

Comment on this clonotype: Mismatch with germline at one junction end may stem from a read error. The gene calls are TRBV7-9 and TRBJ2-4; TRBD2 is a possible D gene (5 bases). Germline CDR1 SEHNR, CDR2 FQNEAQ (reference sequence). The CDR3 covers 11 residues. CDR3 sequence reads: CASGEGMTWDF. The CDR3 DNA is TGTGCTTCCGGAGAGGGAATGACCTGGGACTTC.

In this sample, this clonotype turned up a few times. The CDR3 reads CSAQGGGGGYNEQFF. In DNA form, the CDR3 reads TGCAGTGCCCAAGGGGGCGGAGGGGGGTACAATGAGCAGTTCTTC. The chain couples TRBV20-1 to TRBJ2-1, with a weak D call TRBD1 (7 bases). There are 15 residues in the CDR3. The V end was cut by 6 bases, the J end by 4 bases, with 19 bases between. Germline lookup yields CDR1 DFQATT and CDR2 SNEGSKA (reference sequence).

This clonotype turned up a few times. The CDR3 nucleotides read TGTGCCAGCAGCCCCGCGGGAGGGACACTTTTCTACGAGCAGTACTTC. Translating it yields CASSPAGGTLFYEQYF. J is TRBJ2-7 and V is TRBV7-9; 9 bases align to TRBD2. This CDR3 spans 16 amino acids. Looked up from germline, CDR1 is SEHNR and CDR2 is FQNEAQ (reference sequence). Trimming took 5 bases from V and 3 from J; bases not matched to a gene: 11.

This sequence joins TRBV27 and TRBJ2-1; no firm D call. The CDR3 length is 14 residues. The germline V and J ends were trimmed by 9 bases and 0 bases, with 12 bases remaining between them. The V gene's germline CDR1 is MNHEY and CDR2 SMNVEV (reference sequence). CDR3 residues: CASTRLSSYNEQFF. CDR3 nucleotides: TGTGCCAGTACGAGGCTAAGCTCCTACAATGAGCAGTTCTTC.

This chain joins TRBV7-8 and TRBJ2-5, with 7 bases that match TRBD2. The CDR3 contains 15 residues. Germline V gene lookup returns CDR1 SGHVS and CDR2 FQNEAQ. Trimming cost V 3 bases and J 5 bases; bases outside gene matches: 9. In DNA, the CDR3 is TGTGCCAGCAGCTTGGCCCCGGGAGGTGGTGAGACCCAGTACTTC. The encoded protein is CASSLAPGGGETQYF.

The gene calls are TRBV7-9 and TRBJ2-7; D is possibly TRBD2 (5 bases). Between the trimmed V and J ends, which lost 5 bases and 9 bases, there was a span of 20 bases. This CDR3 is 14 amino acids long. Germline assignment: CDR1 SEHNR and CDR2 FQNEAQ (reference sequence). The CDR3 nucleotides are TGTGCCAGCAGCCGGGGAGTTTCTCCAGAGGGGCAGTACTTC. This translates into CASSRGVSPEGQYF.

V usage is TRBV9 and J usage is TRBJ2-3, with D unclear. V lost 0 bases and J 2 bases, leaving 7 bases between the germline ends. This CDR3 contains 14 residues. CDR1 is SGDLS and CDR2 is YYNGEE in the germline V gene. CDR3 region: CASSVDGFTDTQYF. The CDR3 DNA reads TGTGCCAGCAGCGTAGATGGGTTCACAGATACGCAGTATTTT.

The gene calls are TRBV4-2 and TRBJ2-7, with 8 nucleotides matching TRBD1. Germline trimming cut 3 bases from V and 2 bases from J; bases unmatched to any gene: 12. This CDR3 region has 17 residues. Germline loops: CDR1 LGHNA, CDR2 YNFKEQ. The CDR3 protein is CASSHYGLTGAPYEQYF. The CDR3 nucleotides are TGTGCCAGCAGCCATTATGGGTTGACAGGGGCTCCCTACGAGCAGTACTTC.

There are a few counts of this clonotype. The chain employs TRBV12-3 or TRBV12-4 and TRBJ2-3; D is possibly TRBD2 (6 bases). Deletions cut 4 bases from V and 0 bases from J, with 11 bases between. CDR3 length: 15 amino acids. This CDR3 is CASSSSDSSTDTQYF. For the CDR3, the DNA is TGTGCCAGCAGTTCTAGCGATTCTAGCACAGATACGCAGTATTTT.

The CDR3 sequence: CSARDGIAGLSYEQYF. CDR3 in DNA: TGCAGTGCTAGAGATGGGATAGCGGGTCTCTCCTACGAGCAGTACTTC. V and J are TRBV20-1 and TRBJ2-7, with 7 bases fitting TRBD2. This CDR3 has 16 amino acids. The V gene end was trimmed by 0 bases and the J gene end by 0 bases; junction bases not matched to a gene: 8. Germline values: CDR1 DFQATT, CDR2 SNEGSKA (reference sequence).

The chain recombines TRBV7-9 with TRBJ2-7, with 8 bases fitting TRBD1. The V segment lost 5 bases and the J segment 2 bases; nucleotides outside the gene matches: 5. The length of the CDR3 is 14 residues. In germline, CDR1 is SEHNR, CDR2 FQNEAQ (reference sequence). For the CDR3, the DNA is TGTGCCAGCAGCGACGGACAGGGCACCTACGAGCAGTACTTC. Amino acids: CASSDGQGTYEQYF.

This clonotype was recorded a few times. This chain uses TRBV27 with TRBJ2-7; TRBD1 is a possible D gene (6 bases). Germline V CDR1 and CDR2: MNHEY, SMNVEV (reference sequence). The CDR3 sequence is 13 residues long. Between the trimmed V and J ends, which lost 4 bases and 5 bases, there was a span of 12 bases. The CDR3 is CASSSGTSNEQYF. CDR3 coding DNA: TGTGCCAGCAGTTCGGGGACATCGAACGAGCAGTACTTC.

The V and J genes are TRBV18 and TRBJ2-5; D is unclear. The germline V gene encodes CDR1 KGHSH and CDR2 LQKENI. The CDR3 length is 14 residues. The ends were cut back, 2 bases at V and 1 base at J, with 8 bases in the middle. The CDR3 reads CASSPNQSQETQYF. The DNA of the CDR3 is TGTGCCAGCTCACCAAACCAATCCCAAGAGACCCAGTACTTC.

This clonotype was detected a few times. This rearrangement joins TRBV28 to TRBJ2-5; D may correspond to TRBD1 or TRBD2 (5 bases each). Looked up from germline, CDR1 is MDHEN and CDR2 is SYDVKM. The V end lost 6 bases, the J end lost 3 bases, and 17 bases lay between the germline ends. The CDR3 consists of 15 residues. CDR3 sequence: CASRTGTRKKETQYF. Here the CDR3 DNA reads TGTGCCAGCAGAACCGGGACGAGGAAAAAAGAGACCCAGTACTTC.

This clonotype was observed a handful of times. The CDR3 loop is CASSQGLAGGPNEQFF. In nucleotides, the CDR3 is TGTGCCAGCAGCCAAGGACTAGCGGGGGGGCCGAATGAGCAGTTCTTC. V is TRBV4-2 and J is TRBJ2-1, with 14 bases identical to TRBD2. Germline loops: CDR1 LGHNA, CDR2 YNFKEQ. The CDR3 has 16 residues. J gave up 7 bases and V 1 base, and 3 bases lay outside the gene matches.

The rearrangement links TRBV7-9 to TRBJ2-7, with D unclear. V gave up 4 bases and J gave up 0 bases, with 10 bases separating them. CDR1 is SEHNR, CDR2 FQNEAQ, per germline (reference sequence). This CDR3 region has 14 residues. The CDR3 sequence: CASSSPGPSYEQYF. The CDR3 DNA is TGTGCCAGCAGCTCACCCGGACCCTCCTACGAGCAGTACTTC.

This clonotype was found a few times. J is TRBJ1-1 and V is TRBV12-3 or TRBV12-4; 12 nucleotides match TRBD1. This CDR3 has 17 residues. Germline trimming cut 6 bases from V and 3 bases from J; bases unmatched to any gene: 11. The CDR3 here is CASRTGQGAAYYTEAFF. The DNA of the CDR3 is TGTGCCAGCAGAACGGGACAGGGGGCGGCTTATTACACTGAAGCTTTCTTT.

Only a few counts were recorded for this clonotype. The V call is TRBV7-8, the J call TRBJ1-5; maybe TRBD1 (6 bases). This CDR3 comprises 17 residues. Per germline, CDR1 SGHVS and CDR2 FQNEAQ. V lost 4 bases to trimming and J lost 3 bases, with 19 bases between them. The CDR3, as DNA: TGTGCCAGCAGCTCCCGGGGTGGGACAATTAACAATCAGCCCCAGCATTTT. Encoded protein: CASSSRGGTINNQPQHF.